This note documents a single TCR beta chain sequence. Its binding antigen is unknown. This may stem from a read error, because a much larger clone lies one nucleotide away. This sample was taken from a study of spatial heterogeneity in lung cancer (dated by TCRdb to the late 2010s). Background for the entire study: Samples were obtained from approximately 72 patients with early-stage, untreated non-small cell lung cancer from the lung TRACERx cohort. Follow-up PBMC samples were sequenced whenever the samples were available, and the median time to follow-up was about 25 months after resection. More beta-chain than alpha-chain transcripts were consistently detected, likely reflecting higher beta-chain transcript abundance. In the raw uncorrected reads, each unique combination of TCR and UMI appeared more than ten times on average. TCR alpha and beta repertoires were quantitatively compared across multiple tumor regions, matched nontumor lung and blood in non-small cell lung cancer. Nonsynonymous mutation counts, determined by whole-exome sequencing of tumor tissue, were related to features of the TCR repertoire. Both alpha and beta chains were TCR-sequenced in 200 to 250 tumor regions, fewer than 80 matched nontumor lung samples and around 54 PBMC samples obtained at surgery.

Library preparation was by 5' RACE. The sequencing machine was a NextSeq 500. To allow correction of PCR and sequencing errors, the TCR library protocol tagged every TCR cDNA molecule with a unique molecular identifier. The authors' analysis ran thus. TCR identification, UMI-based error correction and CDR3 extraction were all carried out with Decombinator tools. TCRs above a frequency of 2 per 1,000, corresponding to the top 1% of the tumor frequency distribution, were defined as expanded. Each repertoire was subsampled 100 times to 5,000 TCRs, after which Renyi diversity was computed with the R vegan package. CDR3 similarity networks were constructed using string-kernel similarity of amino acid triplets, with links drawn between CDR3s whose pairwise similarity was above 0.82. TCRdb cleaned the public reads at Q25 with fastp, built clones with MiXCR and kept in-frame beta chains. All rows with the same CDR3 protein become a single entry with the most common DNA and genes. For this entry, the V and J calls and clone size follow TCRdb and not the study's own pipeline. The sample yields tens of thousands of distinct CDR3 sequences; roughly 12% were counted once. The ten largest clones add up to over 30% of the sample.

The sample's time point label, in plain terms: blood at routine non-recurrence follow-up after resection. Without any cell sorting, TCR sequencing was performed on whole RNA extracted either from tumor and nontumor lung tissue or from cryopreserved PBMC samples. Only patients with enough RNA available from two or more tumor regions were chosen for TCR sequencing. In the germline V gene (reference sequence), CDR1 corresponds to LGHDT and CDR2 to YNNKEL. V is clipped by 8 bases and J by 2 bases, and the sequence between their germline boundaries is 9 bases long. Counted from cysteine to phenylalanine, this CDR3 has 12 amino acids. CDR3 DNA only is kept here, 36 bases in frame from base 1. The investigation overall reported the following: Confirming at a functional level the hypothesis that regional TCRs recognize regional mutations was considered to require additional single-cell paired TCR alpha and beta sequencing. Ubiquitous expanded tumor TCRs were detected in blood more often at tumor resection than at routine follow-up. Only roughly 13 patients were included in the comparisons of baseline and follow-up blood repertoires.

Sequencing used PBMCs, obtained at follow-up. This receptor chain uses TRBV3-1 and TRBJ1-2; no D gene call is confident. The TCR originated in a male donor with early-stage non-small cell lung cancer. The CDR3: CASGLRNYGYTF. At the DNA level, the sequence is TGTGCCAGCGGCCTAAGGAACTATGGCTACACCTTC.